The present entry profiles one TCR beta chain with its context. The source of the sample is a study of T cell responses to AZD1222 COVID-19 vaccine. As for the study in general: Pooling was applied to second doses at about 4 or about 12 weeks.

Generated by immunoSEQ multiplex PCR, the TCRdb table keeps only in-frame clones and is missing some. The data hold about 170,000 clones, with 85% to 95% observed a single time. This TCR came from an adult in good health. The specimen comprised peripheral blood, sampled on day 0 of AZD1222 vaccination.

The CDR3 region is CSVDTEAFF. For the CDR3, the DNA is TGCAGCGTTGATACTGAAGCTTTCTTT. The chain carries TRBV29-1 and TRBJ1-1; D gene unclear. Germline V gene sequence: CDR1 SQVTM, CDR2 ANQGSEA. V lost 3 bases and J 5 bases, leaving 1 base between the germline ends. The CDR3 contains 9 residues.